The 12 T cell receptor beta chains given below trace back to one sample, sequenced in a study of blood T cell repertoires in COVID-19. Some clones are missing from TCRdb's copy, which holds only in-frame ones; the method was immunoSEQ multiplex PCR. The profile shows over 200,000 clones, approximately 85% of them singletons. Sequencing used PBMCs or T cells enriched from blood (not recorded which). Source of these receptors: a woman in her 50s who had recovered from COVID-19.

A single count supports this clone. The chain joins TRBV5-4 to TRBJ2-2; maybe TRBD2 (6 bases). The CDR3 is made up of 15 amino acids. The V end lost 4 bases, the J end lost 2 bases, and 12 bases lay between the germline ends. Germline V lookup: CDR1 SGHNT, CDR2 YYREEE (reference sequence). CDR3 sequence: CASSTGGINTGELFF. The CDR3 DNA follows: TGTGCCAGCAGCACCGGCGGGATAAACACCGGGGAGCTGTTTTTT.

The rearrangement joins TRBV27 to TRBJ2-5; tentatively, D is TRBD2 (6 bases). Trimming shortened V by 6 bases and J by 4 bases, and 12 bases separated the two germline ends. CDR3 length equals 13 residues. CDR1 is MNHEY, CDR2 SMNVEV, per germline (reference sequence). CDR3 sequence: CASRGLRGETQYF. The CDR3 nucleotides read TGTGCCAGCAGAGGACTAAGGGGAGAGACCCAGTACTTC.

The rearrangement uses TRBV27 and TRBJ2-7; TRBD1 matches 9 bases. The CDR3 is made up of 12 amino acids. Germline V gives CDR1 MNHEY, CDR2 SMNVEV (reference sequence). J was trimmed by 5 bases and V by 10 bases; bases with no gene match: 6. The CDR3 DNA follows: TGTGCCACCACGACAGGGGGTCACGAGCAGTACTTC. This gives the protein CATTTGGHEQYF.

This clone is a singleton in its sample. CDR3: CASSLSRANEQYF. DNA for the CDR3: TGTGCCAGCAGTTTATCCCGCGCCAACGAGCAGTACTTC. The rearrangement links TRBV27 to TRBJ2-7, with D uncertain. Germline CDR1 reads MNHEY; CDR2 reads SMNVEV (reference sequence). V lost 0 bases, J lost 5 bases, and 8 bases lay in between. The CDR3 length is 13 residues.

This rearrangement joins TRBV11-2 to TRBJ2-1; D gene unclear. Trimming removed 0 bases at V and 1 base at J, with 13 bases between. The CDR3 covers 17 residues. The germline CDR1 and CDR2 sequences are SGHAT and FQNNGV. The CDR3 loop reads CASSLDLNRQSYNEQFF. CDR3 DNA: TGTGCCAGCAGCTTAGATCTTAACAGACAATCCTACAATGAGCAGTTCTTC.

The rearrangement uses TRBV10-1 and TRBJ1-2, with a possible D match to TRBD1 (6 bases). CDR1 is WNHNN and CDR2 is SYGVQD in the germline V gene (reference sequence). The CDR3 covers 13 residues. Trimming removed 4 bases at V and 3 bases at J, with 9 bases between. The CDR3 is CASSVHRDYGYTF. The CDR3 region has the DNA TGCGCCAGCAGTGTTCACAGGGACTATGGCTACACCTTC.

J is TRBJ2-5 and V is TRBV7-9; no clear D gene. Per germline, CDR1 SEHNR and CDR2 FQNEAQ (reference sequence). This CDR3 contains 16 residues. The V end was cut by 3 bases, the J end by 5 bases, with 19 bases between. This CDR3 is CASSFLKPPRKETQYF. In DNA form, the CDR3 reads TGTGCCAGCAGCTTCCTGAAGCCCCCACGTAAGGAGACCCAGTACTTC. The whole variable domain, remainder taken from reference TRBV7-9 and TRBJ2-5, is DTGVSQNPRHKITKRGQNVTFRCDPISEHNRLYWYRQTLGQGPEFLTYFQNEAQLEKSRLLSDRFSAERPKGSFSTLEIQRTEQGDSAMYLCASSFLKPPRKETQYFGPGTRLLVL.

This sequence joins TRBV6-5 and TRBJ2-1; maybe TRBD2 (5 bases). This CDR3 is 15 amino acids long. Between the trimmed V and J ends, which lost 7 bases and 2 bases, there was a span of 15 bases. Germline V CDR1 and CDR2: MNHEY, SVGAGI. CDR3 amino acids: CASIGGSGTYNEQFF. The CDR3 DNA reads as TGTGCCAGCATTGGAGGCAGCGGTACCTACAATGAGCAGTTCTTC.

V gene TRBV7-2 combines with J gene TRBJ2-3, with 8 bases identical to TRBD2. After removal of 5 bases from V and 0 bases from J, the junction contained 7 bases not matched to a gene. Germline CDR1 is SGHTA and CDR2 is FQGNSA. This CDR3 is built from 16 residues. CDR3 nucleotide sequence: TGTGCCAGCAGCGCCAGACTAGCGAGTAGCACAGATACGCAGTATTTT. This encodes CASSARLASSTDTQYF.

The chain combines TRBV19 with TRBJ1-2; 8 bases match TRBD1. Trimming took 7 bases from V and 3 from J; bases not matched to a gene: 7. The CDR3 covers 14 residues. CDR1 and CDR2 (germline): LNHDA, SQIVND (reference sequence). The CDR3 spells CASNDGQGDYGYTF. The DNA for the CDR3 is TGTGCCAGTAACGACGGACAGGGCGACTATGGCTACACCTTC. Looking up the rest from reference TRBV19 and TRBJ1-2 gives the full variable domain: DGGITQSPKYLFRKEGQNVTLSCEQNLNHDAMYWYRQDPGQGLRLIYYSQIVNDFQKGDIAEGYSVSREKKESFPLTVTSAQKNPTAFYLCASNDGQGDYGYTFGSGTRLTVV.

The chain is built from TRBV11-2 and TRBJ1-1; unclear D gene. Looked up from germline, CDR1 is SGHAT and CDR2 is FQNNGV. V dropped 5 bases and J dropped 1 base, with 14 bases sitting between them. CDR3 size: 15 residues. The CDR3 coding sequence is TGTGCCAGCAGCACGCCTAATGAGGCGAACACTGAAGCTTTCTTT. Translating it yields CASSTPNEANTEAFF.

V and J are TRBV10-3 and TRBJ2-3, with TRBD2 identical over 9 bases. The germline V gene encodes CDR1 ENHRY and CDR2 SYGVKD. This CDR3 contains 14 residues. After removal of 5 bases from V and 0 bases from J, the junction contained 0 bases not matched to a gene. The CDR3 DNA sequence: TGTGCCATCAGTCTAGCGGGAAGCACAGATACGCAGTATTTT. Residues: CAISLAGSTDTQYF.